The TCR beta chain described here comes from a study of blood T cell repertoires in COVID-19. Study overall: The samples span acute and convalescent COVID-19 from the United States, Italy and Spain. PBMCs, B-cell-depleted T cells, or T cells were the source of the cDNA or gDNA that made up the material.

As originally analysed: Reference gene primers were amplified, and this amplification served to estimate nucleated cell counts. Sequencing used immunoSEQ multiplex PCR; TCRdb keeps in-frame clones, though not all of them. The DNA gave D and trimming, while V, J and clone size come from that table. The sample contains fewer than 250,000 clones, roughly 81% of which appear only once. The trim removed 8 bases at V and 0 bases at J, leaving 10 bases unmatched. The CDR3 is 16 amino acids. Germline V lookup: CDR1 SEHNR, CDR2 FQNEAQ (reference sequence). The clonotype comes from a man in his fifties or sixties with acute or convalescent COVID-19. The chain has TRBV7-9 and TRBJ2-5; 9 positions agree with TRBD1. The sample taken for sequencing was peripheral blood. The CDR3 spells CASPPGTGSYQETQYF. CDR3 in DNA: TGTGCCAGCCCCCCCGGGACAGGGTCCTACCAAGAGACCCAGTACTTC.